The T cell receptor beta chain under discussion was sequenced for a study of tumor-infiltrating lymphocytes in primary liver carcinoma (dated by TCRdb to about 2017). With regard to the full study: The five patients, three men and two women aged 30 to 69 years, had hepatocellular carcinoma (four) or combined HCC and intrahepatic cholangiocarcinoma (one). Tumors of the five patients were stage T1-T3 N0M0 with maximum diameters of 4.2 to 10 cm. Roughly 3.65 to 8 million productive TCRbeta reads were obtained per sample, and no significant difference in read depth was found between tissue types. Across five regions of each liver tumor, along with adjacent normal tissue and blood, the study brought together TCRbeta repertoire sequencing, expression microarrays and whole-exome sequencing. A total of roughly 35 specimens from 5 patients went through TCRbeta repertoire sequencing, namely 25 tumor regions, 5 adjacent noncancerous liver tissues and 5 peripheral blood samples. To link TCRbeta repertoire diversity with the local molecular phenotype, the approximately 23 tumor region samples were profiled using Agilent mRNA microarrays. Technical replicate repertoires showed high reproducibility, with mean shared-clone rates approximately 0.9 and correlation coefficients above 0.95. On the study overall, not on this receptor specifically: Because the samples were bulk and unsorted, CD4+ and CD8+ T cell repertoires could not be compared. Only roughly 7-24% of top clones appeared in all five regions of a tumor, which suggests that tumor-infiltrating T cells are spatially heterogeneous. Compared with blood, tumors had a significantly larger share of the repertoire taken up by the top 250 clones (p = 0.039). Only a few patients were included in the study, and the authors note that the findings should be validated in a larger study. Consistent with antigen-driven expansion, pairs of tumor regions showed higher repertoire overlap (mean roughly 36%) than either tumor-adjacent pairs (about 17%) or tumor-blood pairs (around 14%). Because only the TCR beta chain was sequenced and unpaired alpha chains were not captured, true repertoire diversity is likely underestimated.

Total RNA and DNA were co-extracted from around 20-30 mg of bulk tissue with the AllPrep DNA/RNA mini kit, without cell sorting. Surgical resection was performed in China between November 2015 and March 2016 on about 5 patients with histopathologically diagnosed primary liver carcinoma. Patients had chronic HBV infection and were treatment-naive at sampling. Each tumor was sampled at five spatially separated regions: the superior, inferior, left-lateral and right-lateral poles and the tumor centre. Histology showed that every tumor sample contained more than 85% viable tumor cells. Each fresh piece of tumor and adjacent tissue was cut in two, with one half stored in RNAlater at -80 degrees C and the other half sent for histology. With respect to this clonotype: This clone's antigen is unknown. No clone much larger than this one lies a single base away; base qualities are absent.

A constant-region primer and ProtoScript II reverse transcriptase were used to reverse-transcribe TCRbeta-specific cDNA from roughly 500 ng total RNA. TCRbeta libraries were built with three nested multiplex PCR rounds, a slightly modified ARM-PCR procedure. The first two PCR rounds used multiplex TRBV1-TRBV30 forward primers with a Cbeta reverse primer, each for roughly 11 cycles. Sample barcodes and Illumina adapters were added in a final 25-cycle PCR with Deep VentR polymerase. Before sequencing, amplicons between 200 and 500 bp were purified from gel using a QIAquick gel extraction kit. An Illumina HiSeq 2500 was used to sequence the TCRbeta amplicons with 250-bp paired-end reads. The original methods were these. Reads were quality-trimmed with Trimmomatic v0.33, and paired reads were merged with FLASH v1.2.11 to recover full CDR3 sequences. MiGEC v1.2.1b assigned V, D and J germline segments to the rearranged TCRbeta sequences. VDJtools v1.0.0 computed clonotype statistics and Shannon-Wiener diversity indices. To cut down on sampling bias, every analysis after diversity analysis relied on just the 250 most abundant clonotypes from each sample. The raw public reads went through TCRdb reprocessing: fastp at Q25, MiXCR clone calling, in-frame beta chains kept. All rows with the same CDR3 protein become a single entry with the most common DNA and genes. The V and J calls were not made by the authors but by TCRdb's processing. The sample includes about 99,000 distinct CDR3 sequences, with about three quarters observed a single time. The ten largest clonotypes hold just over 9.5% of the sample.

CDR1 and CDR2 were assigned from the germline V gene (reference sequence) as MNHNY and SVGAGI. The CDR3 runs 13 amino acids, cysteine and phenylalanine included. The only DNA kept is the CDR3, 39 bases in frame from the first base. Deletion took 9 bases off V and 2 bases off J, with a span of 14 bases between the germline ends. The sequenced sample consisted of liver tumor tissue from sampling region 5. The intended sense of this specimen's cell subset or site label: tumor region T5, tumor centre. Rearrangement joined TRBV6-6 to TRBJ2-7; the D gene is not confidently resolved. This receptor was identified in a woman aged 55 to 70 with primary liver carcinoma and hepatitis B virus infection. The CDR3 protein: CARSHTRAYEQYF. The DNA sequence is given as TGTGCCAGGAGTCACACCCGGGCCTACGAGCAGTACTTC.